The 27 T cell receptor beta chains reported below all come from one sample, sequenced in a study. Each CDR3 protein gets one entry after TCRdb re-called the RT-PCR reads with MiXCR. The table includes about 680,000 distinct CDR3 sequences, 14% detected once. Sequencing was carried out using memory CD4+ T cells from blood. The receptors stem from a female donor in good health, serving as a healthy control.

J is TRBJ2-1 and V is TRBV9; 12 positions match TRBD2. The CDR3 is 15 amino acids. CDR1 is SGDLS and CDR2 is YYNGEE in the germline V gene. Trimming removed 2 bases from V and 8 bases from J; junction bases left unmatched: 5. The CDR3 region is CASSVMTSGSDEQFF. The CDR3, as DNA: TGTGCCAGCAGCGTTATGACTAGCGGGAGCGATGAGCAGTTCTTC.

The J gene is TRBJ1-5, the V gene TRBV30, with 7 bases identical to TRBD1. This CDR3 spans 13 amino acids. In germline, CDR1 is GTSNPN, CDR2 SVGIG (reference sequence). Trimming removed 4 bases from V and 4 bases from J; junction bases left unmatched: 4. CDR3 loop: CAWNDRENQPQHF. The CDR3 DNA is TGTGCCTGGAACGACAGGGAGAATCAGCCCCAGCATTTT.

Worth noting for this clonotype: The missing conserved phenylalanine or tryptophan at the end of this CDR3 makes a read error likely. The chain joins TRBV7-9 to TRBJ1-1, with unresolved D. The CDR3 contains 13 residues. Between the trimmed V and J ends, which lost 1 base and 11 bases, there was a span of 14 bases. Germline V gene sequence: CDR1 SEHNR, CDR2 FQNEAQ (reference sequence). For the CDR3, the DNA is TGTGCCAGCAGCTTAGAGGAATTAGGATGGGCTTTCTAT. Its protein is CASSLEELGWAFY.

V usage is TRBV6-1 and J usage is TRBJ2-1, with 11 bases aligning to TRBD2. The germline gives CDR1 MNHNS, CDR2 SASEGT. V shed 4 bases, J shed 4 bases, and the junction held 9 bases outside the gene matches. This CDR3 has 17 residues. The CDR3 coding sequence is TGTGCCAGCAGTGCCCACCCCGGGACTAGCGGATACAATGAGCAGTTCTTC. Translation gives CASSAHPGTSGYNEQFF.

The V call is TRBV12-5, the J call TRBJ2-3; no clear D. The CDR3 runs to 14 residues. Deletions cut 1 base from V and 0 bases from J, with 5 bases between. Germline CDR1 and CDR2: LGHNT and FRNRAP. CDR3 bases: TGTGCTAGTGGTTTGGGGGGTAGCACAGATACGCAGTATTTT. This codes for CASGLGGSTDTQYF. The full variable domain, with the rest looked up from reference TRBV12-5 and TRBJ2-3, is DARVTQTPRHKVTEMGQEVTMRCQPILGHNTVFWYRQTMMQGLELLAYFRNRAPLDDSGMPKDRFSAEMPDATLATLKIQPSEPRDSAVYFCASGLGGSTDTQYFGPGTRLTVL.

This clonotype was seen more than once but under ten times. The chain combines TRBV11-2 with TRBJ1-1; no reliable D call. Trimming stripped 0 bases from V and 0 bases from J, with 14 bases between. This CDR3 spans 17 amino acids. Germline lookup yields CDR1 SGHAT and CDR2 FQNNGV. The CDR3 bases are TGTGCCAGCAGCTTAGACTGGCGGGTCACCCTGAACACTGAAGCTTTCTTT. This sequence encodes CASSLDWRVTLNTEAFF.

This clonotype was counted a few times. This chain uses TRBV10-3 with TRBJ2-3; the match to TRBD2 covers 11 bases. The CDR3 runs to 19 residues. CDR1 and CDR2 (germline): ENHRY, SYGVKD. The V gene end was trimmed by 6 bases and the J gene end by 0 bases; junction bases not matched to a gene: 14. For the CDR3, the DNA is TGTGCCATCAGCTATACTAGCGGGGGTTCCCCTTCTAGCACAGATACGCAGTATTTT. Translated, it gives CAISYTSGGSPSSTDTQYF.

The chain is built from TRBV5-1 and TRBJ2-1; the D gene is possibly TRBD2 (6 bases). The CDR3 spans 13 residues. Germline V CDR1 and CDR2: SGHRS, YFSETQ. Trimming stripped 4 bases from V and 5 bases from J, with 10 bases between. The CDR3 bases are TGCGCCAGCAGCGGCGGGAAAAACAATGAGCAGTTCTTC. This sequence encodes CASSGGKNNEQFF.

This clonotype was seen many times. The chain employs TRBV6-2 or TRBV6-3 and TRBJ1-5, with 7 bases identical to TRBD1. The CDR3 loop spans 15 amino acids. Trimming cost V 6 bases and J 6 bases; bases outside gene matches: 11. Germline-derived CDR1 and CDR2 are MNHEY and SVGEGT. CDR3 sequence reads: CASSRTGVSGQPQHF. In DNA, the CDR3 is TGTGCCAGCAGCCGAACAGGGGTTTCAGGTCAGCCCCAGCATTTT.

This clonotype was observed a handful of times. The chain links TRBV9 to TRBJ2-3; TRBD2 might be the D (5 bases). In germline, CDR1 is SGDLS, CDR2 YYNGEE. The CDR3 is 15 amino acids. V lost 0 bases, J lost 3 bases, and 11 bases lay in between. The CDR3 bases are TGTGCCAGCAGCGTAGTCGCCCTAGCAACAGATACGCAGTATTTT. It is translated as CASSVVALATDTQYF.

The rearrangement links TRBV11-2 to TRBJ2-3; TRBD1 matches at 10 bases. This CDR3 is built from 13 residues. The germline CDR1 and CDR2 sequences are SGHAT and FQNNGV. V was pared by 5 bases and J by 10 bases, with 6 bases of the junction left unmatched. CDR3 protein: CASSLDRGHAQYF. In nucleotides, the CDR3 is TGTGCCAGCAGCCTCGACAGGGGGCATGCGCAGTATTTT.

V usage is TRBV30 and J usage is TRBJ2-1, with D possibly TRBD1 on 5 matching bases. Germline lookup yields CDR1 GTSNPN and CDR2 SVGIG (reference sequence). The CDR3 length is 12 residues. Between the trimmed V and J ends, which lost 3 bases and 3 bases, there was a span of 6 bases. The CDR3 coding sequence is TGTGCCTGGAGGGGGCACTACAATGAGCAGTTCTTC. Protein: CAWRGHYNEQFF.

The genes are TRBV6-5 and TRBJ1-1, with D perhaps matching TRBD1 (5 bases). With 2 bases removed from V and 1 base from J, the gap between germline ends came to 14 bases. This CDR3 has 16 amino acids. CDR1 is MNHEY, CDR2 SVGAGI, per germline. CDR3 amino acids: CASSYRPGFGNTEAFF. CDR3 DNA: TGTGCCAGCAGTTACAGGCCAGGGTTCGGGAACACTGAAGCTTTCTTT.

CDR3 amino acids: CASSLKRTSNEQFF. The CDR3 DNA reads as TGTGCCAGCAGTTTGAAGCGGACTAGCAATGAGCAGTTCTTC. The rearrangement joins TRBV27 to TRBJ2-1, with TRBD2 matching over 7 bases. J was trimmed by 6 bases and V by 3 bases; bases with no gene match: 5. The CDR3 has 14 residues. Germline CDR1 and CDR2: MNHEY and SMNVEV (reference sequence).

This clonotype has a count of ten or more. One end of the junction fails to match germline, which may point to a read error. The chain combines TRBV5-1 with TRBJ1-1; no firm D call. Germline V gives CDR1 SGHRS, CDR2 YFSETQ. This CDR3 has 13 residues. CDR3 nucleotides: TGTGCCAGCAGCAGCCTCATGAACACTGAAGCTTTCTTT. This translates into CASSSLMNTEAFF. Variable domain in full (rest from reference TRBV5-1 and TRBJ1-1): KAGVTQTPRYLIKTRGQQVTLSCSPISGHRSVSWYQQTPGQGLQFLFEYFSETQRNKGNFPGRFSGRQFSNSRSEMNVSTLELGDSALYLCASSSLMNTEAFFGQGTRLTVV.

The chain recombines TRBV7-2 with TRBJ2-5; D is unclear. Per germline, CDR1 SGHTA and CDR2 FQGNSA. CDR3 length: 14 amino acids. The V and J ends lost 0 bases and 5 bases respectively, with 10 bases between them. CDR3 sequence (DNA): TGTGCCAGCAGCTTAGCGTTAAGTACGGAGACCCAGTACTTC. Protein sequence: CASSLALSTETQYF.

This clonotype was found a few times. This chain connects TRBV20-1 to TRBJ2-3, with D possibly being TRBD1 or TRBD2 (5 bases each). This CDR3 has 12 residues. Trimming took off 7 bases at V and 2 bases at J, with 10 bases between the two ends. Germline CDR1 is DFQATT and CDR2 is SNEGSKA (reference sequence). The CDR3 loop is CSEGTHTDTQYF. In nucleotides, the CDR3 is TGCAGTGAAGGGACCCACACAGATACGCAGTATTTT.

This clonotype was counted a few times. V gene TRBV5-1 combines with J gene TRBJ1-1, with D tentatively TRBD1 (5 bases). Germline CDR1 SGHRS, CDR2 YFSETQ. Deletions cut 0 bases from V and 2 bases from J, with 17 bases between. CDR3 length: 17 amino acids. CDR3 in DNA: TGCGCCAGCAGCTTGGATGGGGTCGGGGCGGTAAACACTGAAGCTTTCTTT. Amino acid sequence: CASSLDGVGAVNTEAFF. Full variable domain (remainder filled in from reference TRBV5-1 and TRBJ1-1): KAGVTQTPRYLIKTRGQQVTLSCSPISGHRSVSWYQQTPGQGLQFLFEYFSETQRNKGNFPGRFSGRQFSNSRSEMNVSTLELGDSALYLCASSLDGVGAVNTEAFFGQGTRLTVV.

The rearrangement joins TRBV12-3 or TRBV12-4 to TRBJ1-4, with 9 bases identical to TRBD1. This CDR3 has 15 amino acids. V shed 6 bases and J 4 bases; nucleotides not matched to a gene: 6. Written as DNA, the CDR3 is TGTGCCAGCAGGGACCGACAGGGGGGTAATGAAAAACTGTTTTTT. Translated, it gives CASRDRQGGNEKLFF.

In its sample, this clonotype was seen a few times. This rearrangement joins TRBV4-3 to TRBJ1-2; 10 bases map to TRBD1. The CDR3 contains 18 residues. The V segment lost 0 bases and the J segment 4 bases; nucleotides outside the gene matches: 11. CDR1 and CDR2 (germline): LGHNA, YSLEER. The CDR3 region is CASSQDRGTGDLGYGYTF. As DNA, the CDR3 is TGCGCCAGCAGCCAAGACAGGGGGACAGGGGACTTGGGCTATGGCTACACCTTC.

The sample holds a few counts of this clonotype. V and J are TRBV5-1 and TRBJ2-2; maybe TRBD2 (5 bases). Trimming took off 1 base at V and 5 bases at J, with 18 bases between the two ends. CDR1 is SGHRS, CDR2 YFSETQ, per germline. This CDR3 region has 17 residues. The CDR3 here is CASSLLPGRGGTGELFF. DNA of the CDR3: TGCGCCAGCAGCTTGCTCCCAGGCCGAGGCGGGACCGGGGAGCTGTTTTTT.

The CDR3 here is CASSIRQVDNSPLHF. The CDR3 DNA is TGTGCCAGCAGCATTAGACAAGTGGATAATTCACCCCTCCACTTT. The chain uses TRBV11-1 and TRBJ1-6, with D unresolved. The CDR3 has 15 residues. Germline CDR1 SGHAT, CDR2 FQDESV (reference sequence). Trimming took 5 bases from V and 5 from J, leaving 13 bases between them.

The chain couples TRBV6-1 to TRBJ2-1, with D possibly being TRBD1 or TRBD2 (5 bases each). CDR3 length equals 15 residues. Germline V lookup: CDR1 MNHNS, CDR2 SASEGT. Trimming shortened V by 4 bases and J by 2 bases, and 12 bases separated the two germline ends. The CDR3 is CASSAGTVTYNEQFF. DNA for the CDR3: TGTGCCAGCAGTGCCGGGACGGTCACCTACAATGAGCAGTTCTTC.

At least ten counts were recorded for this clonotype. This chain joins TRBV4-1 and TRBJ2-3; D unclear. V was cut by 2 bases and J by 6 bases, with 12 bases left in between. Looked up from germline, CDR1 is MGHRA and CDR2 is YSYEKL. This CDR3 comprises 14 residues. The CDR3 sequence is CASSQNTLRDTQYF. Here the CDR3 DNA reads TGCGCCAGCAGCCAAAATACACTACGGGATACGCAGTATTTT.

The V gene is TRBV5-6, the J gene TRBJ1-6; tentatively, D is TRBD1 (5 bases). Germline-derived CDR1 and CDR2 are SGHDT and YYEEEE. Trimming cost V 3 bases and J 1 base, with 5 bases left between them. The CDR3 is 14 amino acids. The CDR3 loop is CASSSGSYNSPLHF. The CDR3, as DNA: TGTGCCAGCAGCTCAGGGTCCTATAATTCACCCCTCCACTTT.

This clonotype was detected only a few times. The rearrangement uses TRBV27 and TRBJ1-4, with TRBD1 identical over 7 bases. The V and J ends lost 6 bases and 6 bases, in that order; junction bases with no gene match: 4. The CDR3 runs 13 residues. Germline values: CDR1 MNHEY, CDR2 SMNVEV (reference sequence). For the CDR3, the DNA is TGTGCCAGCAGCTTCAGGGGGGATGAAAAACTGTTTTTT. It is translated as CASSFRGDEKLFF.

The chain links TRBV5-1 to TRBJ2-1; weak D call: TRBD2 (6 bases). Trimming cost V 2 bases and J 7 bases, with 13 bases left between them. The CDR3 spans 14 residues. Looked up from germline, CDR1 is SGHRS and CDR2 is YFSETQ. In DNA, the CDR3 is TGCGCCAGCAGCTTCCAGTCTGGAGGGAATGAGCAGTTCTTC. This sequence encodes CASSFQSGGNEQFF.